This T cell receptor (beta chain) was identified in a study of T cells in localized non-small cell lung cancer. The study, taken as a whole, reports: Clonality peaked in uninvolved adjacent lung rather than tumor. Heterogeneity within the tumor remains possible, as just one region underwent sequencing. Turning up in adjacent lung were a median around 60 of the top 100 tumor clones. Longer survival (overall) was linked to higher T cell density in blood.

From germline, CDR1 is LNHDA and CDR2 SQIVND (reference sequence). V was cut by 7 bases and J by 0 bases, with 13 bases left in between. CDR3 size: 14 residues. Some clones are missing from TCRdb's copy, which holds only in-frame ones; the method was immunoSEQ multiplex PCR. The table shows about 25,000 clones, with 70% to 90% occurring only once. A remark on this clone: The target antigen is unknown.

This specimen consisted of peripheral blood, obtained before any cancer treatment. The sequence was obtained from an older female donor with stage I lung adenocarcinoma. The chain has TRBV19 and TRBJ2-7; D is perhaps TRBD1 (5 bases). In DNA, the CDR3 is TGTGCCAGTACTAAATATCAGGGCTCCTACGAGCAGTACTTC. Translation: CASTKYQGSYEQYF. Complete variable domain (other parts from reference TRBV19 and TRBJ2-7): DGGITQSPKYLFRKEGQNVTLSCEQNLNHDAMYWYRQDPGQGLRLIYYSQIVNDFQKGDIAEGYSVSREKKESFPLTVTSAQKNPTAFYLCASTKYQGSYEQYFGPGTRLTVT.